The rows below give T cell receptor beta chains drawn from one sample of a study of T cell clonotyping in hematopoietic cell transplantation. Sequencing was performed with immunoSEQ multiplex PCR; in TCRdb, only in-frame clones are kept and a portion is missing. The table includes more than 40,000 clones, roughly 85% detected once. Material: peripheral blood mononuclear cells, obtained before stem cell transplant. These receptors originate from a man between 60 and 70 years old with acute myeloid leukemia. Some clones in this sample may be carry-over from other donors' samples. CDR3s include the opening cysteine and the closing phenylalanine or tryptophan. Fields, in order: D gene, clone size, J gene, V gene, CDR3 protein, CDR3 DNA. The D gene is left open where the match is weak. Where a row states a size, it is once, few, many or the class of an expanded clone; other rows omit it.

>TRBD2|NA|TRBJ2-3|TRBV7-3
CASSLTETSGGTDTQYF
TGTGCCAGCAGCTTAACGGAGACTAGCGGGGGCACAGATACGCAGTATTTT
>TRBD1|NA|TRBJ1-1|TRBV4-3
CASSQGTGSEFMNTESFF
TGCGCCAGCAGCCAGGGGACAGGGTCCGAATTTATGAACACTGAATCTTTCTTT
>NA|NA|TRBJ2-7|TRBV28
CASSLMVSDSYEQYF
TGTGCCAGCAGTTTAATGGTCTCCGACAGCTACGAGCAGTACTTC
>TRBD1|NA|TRBJ2-1|TRBV7-2
CASSLPPGGSYNEQFF
TGTGCCAGCAGCTTACCCCCAGGGGGTTCCTACAATGAGCAGTTCTTC
>NA|NA|TRBJ1-1|TRBV10-3
CAISVRSGTSNTEAFF
TGTGCCATCAGTGTGCGCTCCGGGACGTCGAACACTGAAGCTTTCTTT
>NA|once|TRBJ1-5|TRBV6-5
CASGQGGNQPQHF
TGTGCCAGCGGGCAGGGTGGAAATCAGCCCCAGCATTTT
>NA|NA|TRBJ2-6|TRBV6-1
CASSEGRAGANVLTF
TGTGCCAGCAGTGAAGGGAGGGCTGGGGCCAACGTCCTGACTTTC
>TRBD1|medium-sized|TRBJ1-6|TRBV9
CASSAQGAGNSPLHF
TGTGCCAGCAGCGCCCAGGGGGCCGGTAATTCACCCCTCCACTTT
>NA|few|TRBJ2-5|TRBV11-3
CASSYQETQYF
TGTGCCAGCAGCTACCAAGAGACCCAGTACTTC
>NA|NA|TRBJ2-2|TRBV9
CASSEARVNTGELFF
TGTGCCAGCAGCGAAGCCAGGGTAAACACCGGGGAGCTGTTTTTT
>NA|NA|TRBJ1-2|TRBV9
CASTKGSANYGYTF
TGTGCCAGCACCAAGGGCAGCGCTAACTATGGCTACACCTTC
>NA|NA|TRBJ1-4|TRBV4-1
CASSRANEKLFF
TGCGCCAGCAGCCGGGCTAATGAAAAACTGTTTTTT